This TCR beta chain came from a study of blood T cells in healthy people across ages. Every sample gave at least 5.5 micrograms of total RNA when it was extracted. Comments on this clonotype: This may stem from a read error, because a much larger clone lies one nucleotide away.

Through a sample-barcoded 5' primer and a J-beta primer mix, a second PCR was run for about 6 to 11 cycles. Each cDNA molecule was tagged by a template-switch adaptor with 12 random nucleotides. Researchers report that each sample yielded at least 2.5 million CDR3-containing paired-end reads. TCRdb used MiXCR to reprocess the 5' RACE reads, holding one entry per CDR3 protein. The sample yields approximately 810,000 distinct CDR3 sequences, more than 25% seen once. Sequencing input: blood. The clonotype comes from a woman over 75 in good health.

The CDR3, as DNA: TGCAGTGCTAGAGGTATGGACAGGGTGGGCTACACCTTC. This translates into CSARGMDRVGYTF. The genes are TRBV20-1 and TRBJ1-2, with 8 bases fitting TRBD1. Germline CDR1 and CDR2: DFQATT and SNEGSKA (reference sequence). With 1 base clipped from V and 8 bases from J, the junction kept 6 bases outside the gene matches. CDR3 length: 13 amino acids.